This record covers a single TCR beta chain. Assay used: immunoSEQ multiplex PCR; TCRdb lists only in-frame clones, some missing. Among about 260,000 clones, more than 85% were seen once, and the ten largest hold 2.5% to 3%. This sample is part of a study of blood T cell repertoires in COVID-19. Study summary: COVID-19 samples collected from the United States, Italy and Spain covered acute and convalescent phases.

Trimming pared 5 bases from V and 5 bases from J, leaving 13 bases between. CDR1 and CDR2 from the germline V gene are SGHNT and YENEEA. CDR3 length: 13 residues. This TCR was sampled from a person in their late teens or twenties with COVID-19, enrolled during active disease. Sequenced sample: peripheral blood. The chain has TRBV11-3 and TRBJ2-7; possible D gene TRBD2, 7 bases. CDR3 DNA: TGTGCCAGCAGCCAGTGGGGGGGGCACGAGCAGTACTTC. It encodes CASSQWGGHEQYF.